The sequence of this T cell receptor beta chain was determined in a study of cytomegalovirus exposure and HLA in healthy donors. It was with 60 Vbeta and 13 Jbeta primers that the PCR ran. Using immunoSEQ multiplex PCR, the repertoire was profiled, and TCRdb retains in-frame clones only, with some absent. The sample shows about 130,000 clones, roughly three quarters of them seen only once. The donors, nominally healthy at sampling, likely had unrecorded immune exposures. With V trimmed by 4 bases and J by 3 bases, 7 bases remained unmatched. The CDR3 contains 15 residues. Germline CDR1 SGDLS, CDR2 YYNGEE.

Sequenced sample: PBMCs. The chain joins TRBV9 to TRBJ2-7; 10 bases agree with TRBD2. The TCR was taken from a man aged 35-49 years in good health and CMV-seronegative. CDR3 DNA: TGTGCCAGCAGCTCAAGCGGGGGGGGCCACTACGAGCAGTACTTC. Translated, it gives CASSSSGGGHYEQYF.